The rows below give T cell receptor beta chains drawn from one sample of a study of blood T cell repertoires in COVID-19. Clones were sequenced by immunoSEQ multiplex PCR, and TCRdb holds only the in-frame ones, with some missing. The profile shows over 150,000 clones, 85% to 90% of them singletons. The specimen was peripheral blood. The receptors stem from a woman aged 18-29 years who had recovered from COVID-19. CDR3s include the opening cysteine and the closing phenylalanine or tryptophan. The D gene is left open where the match is weak. Size is omitted from some rows. Given values are once, few, many or a class for expanded clones.

v_gene	d_gene	j_gene	abundance	CDR3nt	CDR3aa
TRBV15	.	TRBJ2-5	.	TGTGCCACCAGCAGAGATGATGGGTTCGGCCCCCCGGGCCAAGAGACCCAGTACTTC	CATSRDDGFGPPGQETQYF
TRBV7-2	TRBD1	TRBJ1-5	.	TGTGCCAGCAGCTTAGGGACACAGGGGAATCAGCCCCAGCATTTT	CASSLGTQGNQPQHF
TRBV15	TRBD1	TRBJ1-4	.	TGTGCCACCAGCAGAGATGGGACAGGCAATGAAAAACTGTTTTTT	CATSRDGTGNEKLFF
TRBV19	TRBD2	TRBJ2-7	once	TGTGCCAGTAGTAGATCTCCGGGACTAGCGGGGTCCTCCTACGAGCAGTACTTC	CASSRSPGLAGSSYEQYF
TRBV7-2	TRBD1	TRBJ2-3	.	TGTGCCAGCAGCTTATTCAGGGGGAGCACAGATACGCAGTATTTT	CASSLFRGSTDTQYF
TRBV4-3	.	TRBJ1-5	.	TGCGCCAGCAGCCAAGATTCCGCGAGGGGCAATCAGCCCCAGCATTTT	CASSQDSARGNQPQHF
TRBV5-5	.	TRBJ1-6	.	TGTGCCAGCAGCTTCCTCGACAGTACTAATTCACCCCTCCACTTT	CASSFLDSTNSPLHF
TRBV4-1	TRBD1	TRBJ1-2	.	TGCGCCAGCAGCCAAGGACAGGGCTCCCTTAATGGCTACACCTTC	CASSQGQGSLNGYTF
TRBV18	TRBD1	TRBJ1-1	.	TGTGCCAGCTCACGACAGGGGATCGACACTGAAGCTTTCTTT	CASSRQGIDTEAFF
TRBV5-1	TRBD1	TRBJ1-1	.	TGCGCCAGCAGTCCGGACAGGGTGAACACTGAAGCTTTCTTT	CASSPDRVNTEAFF
TRBV5-4	.	TRBJ1-4	.	TGTGCCAGCAGCTTGGGCAGGAGGGCAACTAATGAAAAACTGTTTTTT	CASSLGRRATNEKLFF
TRBV7-9	TRBD2	TRBJ2-3	.	TGTGCCAGCAGCTGGGGACTAGCGGGAGTCATCGATACGCAGTATTTT	CASSWGLAGVIDTQYF
TRBV11-2	.	TRBJ2-3	.	TGTGCCAGCAGCTTAGATCCTGTCTTCTTAAGCACAGATACGCAGTATTTT	CASSLDPVFLSTDTQYF
TRBV9	TRBD1	TRBJ1-1	.	TGTGCCAGCAGCCACACAGGGGGCAACACTGAAGCTTTCTTT	CASSHTGGNTEAFF
TRBV15	TRBD1	TRBJ1-1	.	TGTGCCACCAGCAAAGCGGACAGGGCGAACACTGAAGCTTTCTTT	CATSKADRANTEAFF
TRBV10-3	TRBD1	TRBJ1-5	.	TGTGCCTCGGACAGGGGGCGAGGGCAGCCCCAGCATTTT	CASDRGRGQPQHF
TRBV2	.	TRBJ1-2	once	TGTGCCAGCAACACAGTCCAGGGCGACCTTTCCTATGGCTACACCTTC	CASNTVQGDLSYGYTF
TRBV6-5	TRBD1	TRBJ1-2	.	TGTGCCAGCAAGAACAGGGGGCAAGATGGCTACACCTTC	CASKNRGQDGYTF
TRBV5-1	TRBD1	TRBJ1-1	few	TGCGCCAGCAGCTGGGGGGACAGGGACACTGAAGCTTTCTTT	CASSWGDRDTEAFF
TRBV23-1	.	TRBJ1-2	.	TGCGCCAGCAGTCAATTATCCGGAGGAGGGGGCTACACCTTC	CASSQLSGGGGYTF
TRBV6-5	.	TRBJ2-2	.	TGTGCCAGCAACGGGGACACCGGGGAGCTGTTTTTT	CASNGDTGELFF
TRBV5-6	TRBD1	TRBJ1-1	.	TGTGCCAGCAGCTTGGGGACAAACAGGGGAAACACTGAAGCTTTCTTT	CASSLGTNRGNTEAFF
TRBV2	.	TRBJ1-6	.	TGTGCCAGCATAGACACGTATAATTCACCCCTCCACTTT	CASIDTYNSPLHF
TRBV5-5	TRBD1	TRBJ2-1	few	TGTGCCAGCAGCCAGGGACAGGGTGCCTTCAATGAGCAGTTCTTC	CASSQGQGAFNEQFF
TRBV10-3	.	TRBJ1-1	.	TGTGCCATCAGTGAGTTACAGGGCATGAACACTGAAGCTTTCTTT	CAISELQGMNTEAFF